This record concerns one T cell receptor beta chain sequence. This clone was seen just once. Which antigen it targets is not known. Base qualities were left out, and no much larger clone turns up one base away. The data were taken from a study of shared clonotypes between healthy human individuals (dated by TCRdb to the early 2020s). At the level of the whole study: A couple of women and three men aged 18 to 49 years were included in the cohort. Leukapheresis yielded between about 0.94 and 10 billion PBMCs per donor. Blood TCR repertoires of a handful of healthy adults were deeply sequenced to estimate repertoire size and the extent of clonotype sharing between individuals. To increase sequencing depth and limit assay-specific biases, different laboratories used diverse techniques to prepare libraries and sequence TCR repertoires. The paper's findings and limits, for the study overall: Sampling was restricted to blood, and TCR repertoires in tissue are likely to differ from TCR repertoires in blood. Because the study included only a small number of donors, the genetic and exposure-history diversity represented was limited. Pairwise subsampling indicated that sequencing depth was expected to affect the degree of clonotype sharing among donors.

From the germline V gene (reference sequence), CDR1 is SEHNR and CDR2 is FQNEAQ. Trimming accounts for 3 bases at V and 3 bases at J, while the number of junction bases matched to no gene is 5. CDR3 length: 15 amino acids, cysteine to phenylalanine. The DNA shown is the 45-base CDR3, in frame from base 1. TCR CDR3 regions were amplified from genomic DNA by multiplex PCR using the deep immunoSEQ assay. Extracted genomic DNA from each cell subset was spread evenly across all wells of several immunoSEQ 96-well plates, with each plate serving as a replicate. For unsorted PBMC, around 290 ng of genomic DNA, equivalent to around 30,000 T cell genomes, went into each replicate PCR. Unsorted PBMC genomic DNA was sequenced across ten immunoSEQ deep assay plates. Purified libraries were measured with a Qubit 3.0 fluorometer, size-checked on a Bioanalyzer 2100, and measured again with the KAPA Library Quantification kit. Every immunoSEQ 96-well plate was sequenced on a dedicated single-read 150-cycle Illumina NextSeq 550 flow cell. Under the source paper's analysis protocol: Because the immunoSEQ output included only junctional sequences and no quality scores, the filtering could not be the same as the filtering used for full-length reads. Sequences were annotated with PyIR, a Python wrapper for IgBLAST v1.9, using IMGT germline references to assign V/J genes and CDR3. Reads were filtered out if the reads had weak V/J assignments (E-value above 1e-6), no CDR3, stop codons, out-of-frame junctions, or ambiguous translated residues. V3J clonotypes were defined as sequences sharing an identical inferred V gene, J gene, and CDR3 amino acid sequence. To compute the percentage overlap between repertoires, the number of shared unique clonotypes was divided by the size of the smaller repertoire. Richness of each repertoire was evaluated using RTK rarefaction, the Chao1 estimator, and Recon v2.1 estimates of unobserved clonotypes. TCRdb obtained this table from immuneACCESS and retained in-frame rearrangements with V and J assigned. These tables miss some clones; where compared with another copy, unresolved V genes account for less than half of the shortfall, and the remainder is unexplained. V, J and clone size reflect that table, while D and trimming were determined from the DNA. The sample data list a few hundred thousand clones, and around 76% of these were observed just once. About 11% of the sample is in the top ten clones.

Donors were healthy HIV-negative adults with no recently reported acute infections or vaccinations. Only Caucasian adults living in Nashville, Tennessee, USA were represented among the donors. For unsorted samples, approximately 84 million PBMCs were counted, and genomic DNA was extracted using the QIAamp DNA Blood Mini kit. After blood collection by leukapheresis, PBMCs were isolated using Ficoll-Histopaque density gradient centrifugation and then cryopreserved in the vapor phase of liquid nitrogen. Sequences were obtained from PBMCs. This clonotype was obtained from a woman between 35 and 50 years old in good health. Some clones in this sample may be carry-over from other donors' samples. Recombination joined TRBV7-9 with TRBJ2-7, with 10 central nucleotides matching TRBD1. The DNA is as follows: TGTGCCAGCAGCTTCGGACAGGGGGGGAACTACGAGCAGTACTTC. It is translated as CASSFGQGGNYEQYF.